These 17 T cell receptor beta chains were sequenced from one sample in a study of technical replicates of blood from a few donors. TCRdb keeps only in-frame clones here, not all; method: immunoSEQ multiplex PCR. The top ten clones hold around 5.2% of a sample with some 63,000 clones, about 86% of them seen once. Sequenced: PBMCs. These TCRs come from a human donor in good health. Some clones in this sample may be carry-over from other donors' samples.

CDR3 amino acids: CSVEPGGAQYF. CDR3 coding DNA: TGCAGCGTTGAGCCAGGGGGTGCGCAGTATTTT. The chain joins TRBV29-1 to TRBJ2-3; 7 bases are a match to TRBD1. V dropped 3 bases and J dropped 10; count of bases not matched to a gene: 4. Germline V gene data show CDR1 as SQVTM and CDR2 as ANQGSEA. The CDR3 sequence is 11 residues long.

V is TRBV5-1 and J is TRBJ2-1, with D unresolved. Between the trimmed V and J ends, which lost 0 bases and 4 bases, there was a span of 11 bases. CDR1 and CDR2 from the germline V gene are SGHRS and YFSETQ. The CDR3 length is 15 residues. The CDR3 spells CASSLEASGYNEQFF. CDR3 DNA sequence: TGCGCCAGCAGCTTGGAGGCTAGTGGGTACAATGAGCAGTTCTTC.

This clone was picked up one time. V and J are TRBV4-1 and TRBJ2-3; a weak D match, TRBD2 (5 bases). CDR3 length: 15 amino acids. V lost 4 bases and J 0 bases, leaving 11 bases between the germline ends. Germline CDR1 is MGHRA and CDR2 is YSYEKL. CDR3 nucleotide sequence: TGCGCCAGCAGCCTAACGGGAACTAGCACAGATACGCAGTATTTT. This encodes CASSLTGTSTDTQYF.

This clone was seen a single time. The chain combines TRBV13 with TRBJ2-3; 8 bases align to TRBD1. The trim removed 5 bases at V and 7 bases at J, leaving 8 bases unmatched. The CDR3 spans 14 residues. Per the germline V gene, CDR1 is PRHDT and CDR2 is FYEKMQ (reference sequence). The CDR3 DNA sequence: TGTGCCAGCAGCGACACCAGGGGGCTGAATACGCAGTATTTT. Translating it yields CASSDTRGLNTQYF.

The chain uses TRBV6-1 and TRBJ1-1; D gene ambiguous. This CDR3 comprises 13 residues. The germline gives CDR1 MNHNS, CDR2 SASEGT. Trimming removed 1 base at V and 3 bases at J, with 6 bases between. The CDR3 DNA is TGTGCCAGCAGTGAAGGGGAGTACACTGAAGCTTTCTTT. As protein: CASSEGEYTEAFF.

The chain carries TRBV10-3 and TRBJ1-5, with D possibly being TRBD1 (6 bases). This CDR3 has 20 amino acids. Germline loops: CDR1 ENHRY, CDR2 SYGVKD. V lost 1 base to trimming and J lost 2 bases, with 24 bases between them. Written as DNA, the CDR3 is TGTGCCATCAGTGAGTGGAAGATCGCCTACAGGGAGTCGGGCAATCAGCCCCAGCATTTT. Its protein is CAISEWKIAYRESGNQPQHF.

This clone was seen a single time. The rearrangement links TRBV19 to TRBJ1-3, with TRBD1 matching 7 bases. CDR1 is LNHDA, CDR2 SQIVND, per germline (reference sequence). The CDR3 contains 15 residues. Unmatched junction bases numbered 6, after V lost 3 bases and J lost 4 bases. CDR3 in DNA: TGTGCCAGTAGTATCCCCTCGACAGGGGGAAACACCATATATTTT. It yields the protein CASSIPSTGGNTIYF.

The chain is built from TRBV11-2 and TRBJ1-3, with D perhaps matching TRBD1 (6 bases). V lost 1 base, J lost 1 base, and 11 bases lay in between. The germline V gene encodes CDR1 SGHAT and CDR2 FQNNGV. The CDR3 loop spans 16 amino acids. CDR3 in amino acids: CASSLARGGSGNTIYF. CDR3 nucleotides: TGTGCCAGCAGCTTAGCCAGGGGCGGGTCTGGAAACACCATATATTTT.

The V call is TRBV9, the J call TRBJ1-1; D might be TRBD1 (6 bases). Germline V lookup: CDR1 SGDLS, CDR2 YYNGEE. Trimming left V 4 bases short and J 4 bases short, with 17 bases between. The CDR3 length is 15 residues. The DNA of the CDR3 is TGTGCCAGCAGCCGCGCGGGGGCTGGGCGCACTGAAGCTTTCTTT. Translation gives CASSRAGAGRTEAFF. Full variable domain (rest looked up from reference TRBV9 and TRBJ1-1): DSGVTQTPKHLITATGQRVTLRCSPRSGDLSVYWYQQSLDQGLQFLIQYYNGEERAKGNILERFSAQQFPDLHSELNLSSLELGDSALYFCASSRAGAGRTEAFFGQGTRLTVV.

The chain uses TRBV4-3 and TRBJ2-2; 15 nucleotides line up with TRBD2. Germline CDR1 LGHNA, CDR2 YSLEER. With V trimmed by 4 bases and J by 6 bases, 9 bases remained unmatched. The CDR3 loop spans 18 amino acids. CDR3 nucleotides: TGCGCCAGCAGCCGAGAGGGACTAGCGGGGGGTGGGTCCGGGGAGCTGTTTTTT. Amino acids: CASSREGLAGGGSGELFF.

The V gene is TRBV5-1, the J gene TRBJ2-3, with D perhaps matching TRBD1 (5 bases). Germline V gives CDR1 SGHRS, CDR2 YFSETQ. The CDR3 covers 13 residues. V was clipped by 4 bases and J by 3 bases, with 9 bases between them. DNA of the CDR3: TGCGCCAGCAGCCTACAGGAGACAGATACGCAGTATTTT. This codes for CASSLQETDTQYF.

This chain links TRBV4-2 with TRBJ1-4; TRBD1 might be the D (5 bases). Trimming removed 3 bases at V and 5 bases at J, with 16 bases between. The length of the CDR3 is 16 residues. Germline loops: CDR1 LGHNA, CDR2 YNFKEQ. The CDR3 reads CASSHLWGQGNEKLFF. In nucleotides, the CDR3 is TGTGCCAGCAGCCACCTATGGGGCCAAGGAAATGAAAAACTGTTTTTT.

V is TRBV7-6 and J is TRBJ2-7, with TRBD2 as a possible D gene (6 bases). Trimming left V 5 bases short and J 8 bases short, with 19 bases between. The CDR3 totals 14 residues. Germline CDR1 SGHVS, CDR2 FNYEAQ. The CDR3 DNA is TGTGCCAGCAGCCCCAGCGGGCCGCCCCACCAGCAGTACTTC. Translated: CASSPSGPPHQQYF.

The V gene is TRBV6-6, the J gene TRBJ2-1; D ambiguous. V shed 4 bases and J shed 7 bases, with 8 bases lying between them. Germline assignment: CDR1 MNHNY and CDR2 SVGAGI (reference sequence). This CDR3 is 12 amino acids long. The CDR3 reads CASSFIENEQFF. The CDR3 DNA follows: TGTGCCAGCAGTTTTATCGAGAATGAGCAGTTCTTC.

This sequence joins TRBV7-2 and TRBJ2-2; D possibly corresponds to TRBD2 (6 bases). Per the germline V gene, CDR1 is SGHTA and CDR2 is FQGNSA. The CDR3 has 13 amino acids. The V gene lost 1 base and the J gene lost 6 bases, with 6 bases spanning the gap. The CDR3 nucleotides read TGTGCCAGCAGCTTAGGCGGGGCCGGGGAGCTGTTTTTT. This translates into CASSLGGAGELFF.

The rearrangement joins TRBV7-9 to TRBJ1-3; D is undetermined. CDR3 length: 17 amino acids. The germline gives CDR1 SEHNR, CDR2 FQNEAQ (reference sequence). V gave up 0 bases and J gave up 0 bases, with 12 bases separating them. The CDR3 here is CASSLAYTMISGNTIYF. The CDR3 bases are TGTGCCAGCAGCTTAGCGTACACTATGATCTCTGGAAACACCATATATTTT.

The CDR3 here is CASSLEPTHTQYF. Written as DNA, the CDR3 is TGCGCCAGCAGCTTGGAGCCCACTCATACGCAGTATTTT. The chain combines TRBV5-1 with TRBJ2-3; D remains unclear. The CDR3 is 13 amino acids. Germline values: CDR1 SGHRS, CDR2 YFSETQ. V was trimmed by 0 bases and J by 7 bases, leaving 9 bases between them. The whole variable domain, filled in from reference TRBV5-1 and TRBJ2-3, reads KAGVTQTPRYLIKTRGQQVTLSCSPISGHRSVSWYQQTPGQGLQFLFEYFSETQRNKGNFPGRFSGRQFSNSRSEMNVSTLELGDSALYLCASSLEPTHTQYFGPGTRLTVL.